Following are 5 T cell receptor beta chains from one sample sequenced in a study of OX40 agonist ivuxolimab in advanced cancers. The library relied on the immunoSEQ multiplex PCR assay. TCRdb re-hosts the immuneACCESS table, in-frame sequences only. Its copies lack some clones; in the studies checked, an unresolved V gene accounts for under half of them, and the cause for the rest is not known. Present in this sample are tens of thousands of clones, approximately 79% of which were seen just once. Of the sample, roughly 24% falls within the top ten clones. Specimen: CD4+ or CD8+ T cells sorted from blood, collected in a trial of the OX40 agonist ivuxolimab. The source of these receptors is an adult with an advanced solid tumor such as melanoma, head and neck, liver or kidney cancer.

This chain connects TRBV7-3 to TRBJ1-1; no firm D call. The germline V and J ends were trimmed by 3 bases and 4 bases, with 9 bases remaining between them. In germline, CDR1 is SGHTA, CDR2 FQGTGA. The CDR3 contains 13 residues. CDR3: CASSFERGTEAFF. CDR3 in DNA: TGTGCCAGCAGCTTTGAACGGGGCACTGAAGCTTTCTTT. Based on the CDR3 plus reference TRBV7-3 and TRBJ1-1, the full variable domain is GAGVSQTPSNKVTEKGKYVELRCDPISGHTALYWYRQSLGQGPEFLIYFQGTGAADDSGLPNDRFFAVRPEGSVSTLKIQRTERGDSAVYLCASSFERGTEAFFGQGTRLTVV.

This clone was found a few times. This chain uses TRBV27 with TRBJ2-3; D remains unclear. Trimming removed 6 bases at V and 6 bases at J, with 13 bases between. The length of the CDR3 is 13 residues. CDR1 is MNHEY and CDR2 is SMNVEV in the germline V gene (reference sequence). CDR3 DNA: TGTGCCAGCAGCCCCTTTGGTGCCGATACGCAGTATTTT. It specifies CASSPFGADTQYF.

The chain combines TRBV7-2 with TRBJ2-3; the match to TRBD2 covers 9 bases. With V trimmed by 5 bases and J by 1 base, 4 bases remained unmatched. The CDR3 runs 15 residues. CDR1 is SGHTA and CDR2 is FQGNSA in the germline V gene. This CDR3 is CASSRPSGGTDTQYF. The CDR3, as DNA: TGTGCCAGCAGCCGACCTAGCGGGGGCACAGATACGCAGTATTTT.

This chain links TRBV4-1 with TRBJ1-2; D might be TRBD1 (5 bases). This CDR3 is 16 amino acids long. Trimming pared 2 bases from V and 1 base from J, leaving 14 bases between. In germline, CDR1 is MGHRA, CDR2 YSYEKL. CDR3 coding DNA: TGCGCCAGCAGCCAACCGTTGGGAGGGGATAACTATGGCTACACCTTC. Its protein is CASSQPLGGDNYGYTF.

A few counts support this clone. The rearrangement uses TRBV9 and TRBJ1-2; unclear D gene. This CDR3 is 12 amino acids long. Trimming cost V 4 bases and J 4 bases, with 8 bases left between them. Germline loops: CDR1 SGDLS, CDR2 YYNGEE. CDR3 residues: CASSTTAYGYTF. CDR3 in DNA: TGTGCCAGCAGCACCACCGCCTATGGCTACACCTTC.